This TCR beta chain appears in the sequencing data of a study of cytomegalovirus exposure and HLA in healthy donors. Findings and limits, study-wide: Segments of the TCR beta V type were, in most cases, productive about 90% or about 30% of the time in an earlier analysis. A few chains linked to CMV were shown in vitro to be specific for CMV antigens. Exclusion as indistinguishable affected some V segments, including TRBV6-2 and TRBV6-3.

Per the germline V gene, CDR1 is MNHNS and CDR2 is SASEGT. V was pared by 10 bases and J by 7 bases, with 10 bases of the junction left unmatched. The CDR3 is made up of 14 amino acids. This clone has a handful of counts. Its matching antigen is unknown. With 60 Vbeta and 13 Jbeta primers, the PCR was carried out. This table comes from immunoSEQ multiplex PCR, and its TCRdb copy is limited to in-frame clones, with some not included. The profile shows 100,000 to 150,000 clones, about three quarters of them singletons. The TCR originated in a woman aged 40 to 49 in good health and CMV-seronegative. The V and J genes are TRBV6-1 and TRBJ1-4, with 9 bases lining up with TRBD1. The sample was PBMCs. The chain's CDR3 is CATGTGQGTEKLFF. For the CDR3, the DNA is TGTGCCACCGGGACGGGACAGGGAACTGAAAAACTGTTTTTT.